The rows below give T cell receptor beta chains drawn from one sample of a study of T cells after yellow fever vaccination. TCRdb re-called the 5' RACE reads with MiXCR, one entry per CDR3 protein. The sample has tens of thousands of distinct CDR3 sequences, approximately 7% seen once. Sequenced material: CD8+ T cells sorted from PBMCs, taken 5 days after the first yellow fever vaccination. Receptors were obtained from a man younger than 30 who received the YFV17D yellow fever vaccine. Each CDR3 is given with its conserved first and last residue. Clone size is stated in some rows and not others, as once, few, many or a class when expanded.

>TRBV23-1|many|TRBJ2-1
CASPGTALYNEQFF
>TRBV3-1|-|TRBJ2-3
CASSQDNPGLAGTDTQYF
>TRBV6-5|few|TRBJ2-7
CASSFSGNRDEQYF
>TRBV3-1|few|TRBJ2-3
CASSHGDRSDTDTQYF
>TRBV7-3|many|TRBJ1-1
CASSSKWEKNTEAFF
>TRBV29-1|-|TRBJ2-5
CSVEFGNQETQYF
>TRBV5-6|many|TRBJ1-2
CASSLKVNGYTF
>TRBV29-1|many|TRBJ2-3
CSVAMASGGDTQYF
>TRBV1|-|TRBJ2-5
CTSSQGLAGRETQYF
>TRBV10-3|-|TRBJ2-1
CAISSGLAEAGNEQFF
>TRBV24-1|-|TRBJ2-1
CATADRGGNEQFF
>TRBV7-2|many|TRBJ2-7
CASSLPSGANEQYF
>TRBV7-9|-|TRBJ1-1
CASSLVGGHTEAFF
>TRBV12-3/TRBV12-4|many|TRBJ2-2
CASSFRAGELFF
>TRBV10-3|few|TRBJ1-2
CAGRGGNYGYTF
>TRBV24-1|-|TRBJ2-7
CATSDSTNPYEQYF
>TRBV7-2|-|TRBJ1-2
CASSLRDSYTYTF
>TRBV19|-|TRBJ2-3
CASSMTDTQYF
>TRBV7-9|many|TRBJ1-2
CASSPGNYGYTF
>TRBV3-1|many|TRBJ2-6
CASSQVGAGANVLTF
>TRBV7-6|-|TRBJ1-1
CASSPSYLGTEAFF
>TRBV28|few|TRBJ1-5
CASRPETGGRTYQPQHF
>TRBV29-1|-|TRBJ2-2
CSVAGGGGELFF
>TRBV7-3|many|TRBJ2-1
CASSSTSGSSYNEQFF
>TRBV7-9|few|TRBJ2-1
CASSPWDNYNEQFF
>TRBV20-1|-|TRBJ2-3
CSARRLAADTQYF
>TRBV11-2|few|TRBJ2-1
CASSLTQEFGQFF
>TRBV7-2|-|TRBJ2-5
CASSLRGQTQYF
>TRBV4-1|many|TRBJ2-1
CASSQEGSSEQFF
>TRBV20-1|many|TRBJ1-2
CSAKWTEANYGYTF
>TRBV27|few|TRBJ1-2
CASRPLRGDNYGYTF
>TRBV12-3/TRBV12-4|few|TRBJ1-5
CASSLGPYQPQHF
>TRBV7-2|-|TRBJ1-2
CASSLRLRGQGNGYTF
>TRBV27|many|TRBJ2-7
CASSDSLSYEQYF
>TRBV10-3|many|TRBJ2-7
CAIGDRPYEQYF
>TRBV28|few|TRBJ2-5
CASSLRTYTETQYF
>TRBV19|few|TRBJ2-7
CASSTGDYSPYEQYF
>TRBV4-1|many|TRBJ2-7
CASSQGQTGGRYEQYF
>TRBV19|once|TRBJ1-6
CASHDPLAGTLYNSPLHF
>TRBV11-2|-|TRBJ2-5
CASSLLSGGHVIQETQYF
>TRBV15|-|TRBJ2-5
CATSRGIAGQETQYF
>TRBV7-2|-|TRBJ2-1
CASSHPGAYNEQFF
>TRBV4-1|-|TRBJ2-1
CASSQGDYNNEQFF
>TRBV5-1|-|TRBJ1-1
CASSLIRGGTEAFF
>TRBV24-1|-|TRBJ1-5
CATSDPDREGQPQHF
>TRBV6-2/TRBV6-3|many|TRBJ2-1
CASSPGLAAGEQFF
>TRBV24-1|many|TRBJ2-3
CATSARDRYSTDTQYF
>TRBV5-6|-|TRBJ1-5
CASSSTGTGYQPQHF
>TRBV21-1|few|TRBJ2-4
CASSKSSGEVAKNIQYF
>TRBV5-4|few|TRBJ2-3
CASSVAVTGEADTQYF
>TRBV4-1|many|TRBJ1-5
CASSYHPSNQPQHF
>TRBV5-1|-|TRBJ1-2
CASSLEPVWKGYTF
>TRBV7-9|many|TRBJ2-5
CASSFIGAEVYQETQYF
>TRBV19|few|TRBJ1-5
CASQWTGNQPQHF
>TRBV12-3/TRBV12-4|few|TRBJ2-7
CASSFLGVDYEQYF
>TRBV19|-|TRBJ2-1
CASSISGSYLDEQFF
>TRBV29-1|many|TRBJ2-7
CSGVRKGEQYF
>TRBV4-1|many|TRBJ2-2
CASSQDGDGRAGELFF
>TRBV5-6|few|TRBJ2-7
CASRTRGSYEQYF
>TRBV6-2/TRBV6-3|-|TRBJ2-2
CASSVRGLTGELFF